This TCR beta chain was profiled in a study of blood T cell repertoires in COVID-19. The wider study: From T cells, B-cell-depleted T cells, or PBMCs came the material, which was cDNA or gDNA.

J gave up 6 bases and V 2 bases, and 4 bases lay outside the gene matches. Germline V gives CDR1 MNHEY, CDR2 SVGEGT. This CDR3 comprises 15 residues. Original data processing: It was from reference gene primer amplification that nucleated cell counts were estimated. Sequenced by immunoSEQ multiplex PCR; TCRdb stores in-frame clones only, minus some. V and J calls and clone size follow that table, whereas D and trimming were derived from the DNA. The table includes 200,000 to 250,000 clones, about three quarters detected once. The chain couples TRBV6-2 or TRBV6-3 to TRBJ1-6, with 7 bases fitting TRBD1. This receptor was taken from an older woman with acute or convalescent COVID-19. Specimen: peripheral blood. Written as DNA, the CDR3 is TGTGCCAGCAGTTACCTGGGGACAGCTAATTCACCCCTCCACTTT. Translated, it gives CASSYLGTANSPLHF.